This passage covers 15 T cell receptor beta chains from one sample sequenced in a study of T cell repertoires in cytomegalovirus infection. What these receptors recognize is not known. TCRdb re-called the reads through MiXCR, storing one row per CDR3 protein. The table records more than 55,000 distinct CDR3 sequences, roughly 20% of them present only once. The material sequenced was CD8+ T cells from cultured PBMCs, taken from culture after CMV antigen stimulation. These receptor sequences come from a human donor in good health (CMV status not recorded). Some clones in this sample may be carry-over from other donors' samples.

The genes are TRBV7-2 and TRBJ2-6; 7 bases are shared with TRBD1. The V segment lost 5 bases and the J segment 0 bases; nucleotides outside the gene matches: 10. The germline gives CDR1 SGHTA, CDR2 FQGNSA. The CDR3 has 18 amino acids. CDR3 DNA: TGTGCCAGCAGCCTAGGGGTCAGGGGGTACTCTGGGGCCAACGTCCTGACTTTC. It specifies CASSLGVRGYSGANVLTF.

V is TRBV9 and J is TRBJ2-3, with D perhaps TRBD2 (5 bases). The V and J ends lost 0 bases and 2 bases respectively, with 7 bases between them. The germline CDR1 and CDR2 sequences are SGDLS and YYNGEE. The CDR3 has 14 residues. The CDR3 DNA sequence: TGTGCCAGCAGCGTAGGAGACTACACAGATACGCAGTATTTT. Its translation: CASSVGDYTDTQYF.

This clonotype was counted only a few times. The V call is TRBV12-3 or TRBV12-4, the J call TRBJ2-5; D may match TRBD1 or TRBD2 (5 bases each). The ends were cut back, 3 bases at V and 5 bases at J, with 13 bases in the middle. The CDR3 covers 14 residues. The DNA for the CDR3 is TGTGCCAGCAGTTTGGGGGTCGGGCCTGAGACCCAGTACTTC. Its protein is CASSLGVGPETQYF.

The chain carries TRBV20-1 and TRBJ1-5, with no clear D. The ends were cut back, 4 bases at V and 7 bases at J, with 11 bases in the middle. CDR3 size: 12 residues. CDR1 DFQATT and CDR2 SNEGSKA come from the germline V gene (reference sequence). The DNA of the CDR3 is TGCAGTGCTACACCGGGGATCCAGCCCCAGCATTTT. It specifies CSATPGIQPQHF.

This clonotype was counted between two and nine times. The rearrangement joins TRBV6-2 or TRBV6-3 to TRBJ1-1; 7 bases align to TRBD1. Looked up from germline, CDR1 is MNHEY and CDR2 is SVGEGT. V was clipped by 2 bases and J by 0 bases; unmatched bases: 12. The CDR3 spans 18 residues. This chain's CDR3 is CASSYQDRPEIMNTEAFF. DNA for the CDR3: TGTGCCAGCAGTTACCAGGACAGGCCGGAAATCATGAACACTGAAGCTTTCTTT.

This clonotype was seen more than once but under ten times. CDR3 residues: CASSLGTDEKLFF. CDR3 DNA sequence: TGTGCCAGCAGTTTAGGGACAGATGAAAAACTGTTTTTT. The chain joins TRBV12-3 or TRBV12-4 to TRBJ1-4, with D perhaps TRBD1 (6 bases). This CDR3 spans 13 amino acids. V was shortened by 1 base and J by 6 bases, with 6 bases between the two germline ends.

V usage is TRBV6-5 and J usage is TRBJ2-3, with TRBD2 matching over 10 bases. Germline V CDR1 and CDR2: MNHEY, SVGAGI. The CDR3 spans 17 residues. The ends lost 2 bases at V and 3 bases at J; junction bases unmatched: 8. CDR3 sequence (DNA): TGTGCCAGCAGTTACGGGGCTAGCGGGGGAAGAACAGATACGCAGTATTTT. Translation: CASSYGASGGRTDTQYF.

This clonotype turned up a few times. V and J are TRBV11-2 and TRBJ2-2; D gene uncertain. Germline CDR1 is SGHAT and CDR2 is FQNNGV. This CDR3 has 16 amino acids. Trimming took 2 bases from V and 6 from J, leaving 16 bases between them. The CDR3 loop is CASSLYSGAKPGELFF. The CDR3 DNA is TGTGCCAGCAGCTTATATTCCGGTGCGAAACCCGGGGAGCTGTTTTTT. The whole variable domain, filled in from reference TRBV11-2 and TRBJ2-2, reads EAGVAQSPRYKIIEKRQSVAFWCNPISGHATLYWYQQILGQGPKLLIQFQNNGVVDDSQLPKDRFSAERLKGVDSTLKIQPAKLEDSAVYLCASSLYSGAKPGELFFGEGSRLTVL.

The CDR3 here is CASSLPGGQYEQYF. CDR3 bases: TGTGCCAGCAGCTTACCCGGGGGGCAATACGAGCAGTACTTC. The rearrangement links TRBV7-9 to TRBJ2-7; D might be TRBD2 (7 bases). CDR3 length: 14 residues. V was clipped by 2 bases and J by 4 bases, with 12 bases between them. Germline V CDR1 and CDR2: SEHNR, FQNEAQ (reference sequence). The variable domain in full, completed from reference TRBV7-9 and TRBJ2-7, reads DTGVSQNPRHKITKRGQNVTFRCDPISEHNRLYWYRQTLGQGPEFLTYFQNEAQLEKSRLLSDRFSAERPKGSFSTLEIQRTEQGDSAMYLCASSLPGGQYEQYFGPGTRLTVT.

Only a few counts were recorded for this clonotype. DNA of the CDR3: TGTGCCAGCAGCCCCGGGGGGATCTACGAGCAGTACTTC. Its protein is CASSPGGIYEQYF. V and J are TRBV7-9 and TRBJ2-7, with 7 bases aligning to TRBD2. This CDR3 has 13 amino acids. J lost 3 bases, V lost 5 bases, and 4 bases had no gene match. The germline V gene encodes CDR1 SEHNR and CDR2 FQNEAQ (reference sequence).

The genes are TRBV7-2 and TRBJ2-7, with D possibly matching TRBD2 (6 bases). This CDR3 is 14 amino acids long. The germline CDR1 and CDR2 sequences are SGHTA and FQGNSA. V shed 0 bases and J shed 7 bases, with 13 bases lying between them. The CDR3 is CASSLAGGRWEQYF. In nucleotides, the CDR3 is TGTGCCAGCAGCTTAGCTGGGGGGAGGTGGGAGCAGTACTTC. The complete variable domain, with remaining parts taken from reference TRBV7-2 and TRBJ2-7, reads GAGVSQSPSNKVTEKGKDVELRCDPISGHTALYWYRQSLGQGLEFLIYFQGNSAPDKSGLPSDRFSAERTGGSVSTLTIQRTQQEDSAVYLCASSLAGGRWEQYFGPGTRLTVT.

The gene calls are TRBV7-9 and TRBJ1-2; 9 nucleotides agree with TRBD1. Germline trimming cut 3 bases from V and 6 bases from J; bases unmatched to any gene: 5. This CDR3 comprises 14 residues. Germline CDR1 is SEHNR and CDR2 is FQNEAQ (reference sequence). CDR3 nucleotide sequence: TGTGCCAGCAGCTTCCCCCGGACAGGGGATGGCTACACCTTC. It codes for CASSFPRTGDGYTF. Full variable domain (remainder filled in from reference TRBV7-9 and TRBJ1-2): DTGVSQNPRHKITKRGQNVTFRCDPISEHNRLYWYRQTLGQGPEFLTYFQNEAQLEKSRLLSDRFSAERPKGSFSTLEIQRTEQGDSAMYLCASSFPRTGDGYTFGSGTRLTVV.

The J gene is TRBJ2-2, the V gene TRBV27; 9 nucleotides align to TRBD1. The CDR3 covers 11 residues. CDR1 and CDR2 from the germline V gene are MNHEY and SMNVEV (reference sequence). J gave up 17 bases and V 4 bases, and 5 bases lay outside the gene matches. The CDR3 here is CASSYRDRAFF. CDR3 in DNA: TGTGCCAGCAGTTACCGGGACAGGGCCTTTTTT.

V gene TRBV4-3 combines with J gene TRBJ2-7, with D perhaps matching TRBD1 or TRBD2 (5 bases each). This CDR3 has 16 amino acids. The germline CDR1 and CDR2 sequences are LGHNA and YSLEER. Trimming removed 4 bases from V and 1 base from J, with 17 bases in between. For the CDR3, the DNA is TGCGCCAGCAGCCCAAACCCCGGGACGGATTCCTACGAGCAGTACTTC. Translating gives CASSPNPGTDSYEQYF.

The chain carries TRBV12-3 or TRBV12-4 and TRBJ1-6; the D is unclear. This CDR3 spans 14 amino acids. V shed 6 bases and J shed 7 bases, with 13 bases lying between them. This CDR3 is CASSFNRRNSPLHF. The CDR3, as DNA: TGTGCCAGCAGCTTCAACCGGAGGAATTCACCCCTCCACTTT.